This TCR beta chain was recorded in a study of T-cell memory formation after mild COVID-19. Study context: Largely donor-specific sequence clusters came from two donors.

Points from the study as a whole: A second wave expanding day 15 to 37 was CD4+-biased; contracting clones were balanced.

TCRdb itself ran the 5' RACE reads through MiXCR, one entry per CDR3 protein. The sample records around 320,000 distinct CDR3 sequences, around 15% being singletons. This clonotype occurred many times. Antigen: not known. Sequenced material: PBMCs or a T cell subset sorted from them (not recorded which). This TCR derives from a man aged 18-30 years who had mild COVID-19 (a few samples of this study predate the infection). Cell type and time point are not known.

DNA for the CDR3: TGTGCCAGCAGCTTAGCTAGGGACAGAGACGAGCAGTACTTC. It yields the protein CASSLARDRDEQYF. This chain connects TRBV7-9 to TRBJ2-7, with 7 bases that match TRBD1. Looked up from germline, CDR1 is SEHNR and CDR2 is FQNEAQ (reference sequence). This CDR3 comprises 14 residues. V lost 0 bases and J lost 5; bases outside the gene matches: 4.